This record covers a single T cell receptor beta chain. This specimen belongs to a study of blood T cell repertoires in COVID-19. Study summary: The origin of the acute and convalescent COVID-19 samples was the United States, Italy and Spain.

This study enrolled people aged about 18 to 100 from approximately 24 US geographic areas. Germline lookup yields CDR1 MNHEY and CDR2 SVGEGT. V dropped 0 bases and J dropped 3 bases, with 8 bases sitting between them. This CDR3 is 14 amino acids long. Only in-frame clones appear in the TCRdb table, and some are missing; sequencing was by immunoSEQ multiplex PCR. The table has roughly 200,000 clones, approximately 89% seen once; the top ten hold 2% to 2.5%. The chain joins TRBV6-2 or TRBV6-3 to TRBJ1-1, with D possibly being TRBD1 (5 bases). This receptor was taken from a middle-aged woman with acute COVID-19. The sequenced material came from PBMCs or T cells enriched from blood (not recorded which). CDR3 in DNA: TGTGCCAGCAGTTACTCGTTAGGGGACACTGAAGCTTTCTTT. Its translation is CASSYSLGDTEAFF.